This T cell receptor beta chain was captured in a study of CD8 T cells in ankylosing spondylitis. General study points: The authors reported significant enrichment of disease-linked clones in matched ankylosing spondylitis synovial fluid. Disease-linked clones bore a CD8+ phenotype, appearing relatively rarely in peripheral blood. Reactive arthritis synovial fluid and blood were previously reported to contain some motif variants.

Germline CDR1 DFQATT, CDR2 SNEGSKA (reference sequence). This CDR3 comprises 13 residues. Losses at the gene ends were 6 bases for V and 3 bases for J; bases not matched to a gene: 7. Quantitative barcoded 5'-RACE was used to prepare TCR beta libraries. TCRdb analysed the 5' RACE reads with MiXCR anew, one entry per CDR3 protein. Of some 340,000 distinct CDR3 sequences listed, approximately 15% are singletons. To note about this clonotype: As yet, its antigen is unknown.

J is TRBJ1-1 and V is TRBV20-1, with 7 bases fitting TRBD1. This receptor was identified in a male donor with ankylosing spondylitis or in good health (not recorded which). The specimen sequenced was blood, either unsorted or a sorted T cell fraction (not recorded which). The CDR3 DNA reads as TGCAGTGCCCCCCGACAGGGTGACACTGAAGCTTTCTTT. Protein sequence: CSAPRQGDTEAFF.